This T cell receptor (beta chain) originates from a study of T-cell reconstitution after alpha-beta-depleted transplantation in children. General study findings and limits: At the one-year point after transplant, T-cell counts and TCRbeta diversity were found to come mostly from T cells that had been newly produced. Recipient T cells and thymic progenitors that survived were the source of the high TCRbeta diversity seen at day 60 in some patients. After transplant, at about two months, alpha-beta T cells were reportedly derived from several hundred expanded graft clones.

Unique molecular identifiers were used in preparing the TCRbeta library. TCRdb recomputed calls from the PCR reads with MiXCR, one row per CDR3 protein. This sample has approximately 82,000 distinct CDR3 sequences, with roughly 16% found just once. With regard to this clonotype: Antigen unknown.

This CDR3 spans 15 amino acids. CDR1 is MNHNS, CDR2 SASEGT, per germline. V shed 5 bases and J shed 4 bases, with 15 bases lying between them. This chain joins TRBV6-1 and TRBJ1-3; D unclear. The receptor's source is a male patient between 2 and 9 years old who had a stem cell transplant for acute lymphoblastic leukemia, so the T cells may come from the graft donor. The specimen comprised PBMCs, mostly from graft donor cells, sampled 180 days after TCRalphabeta/CD19-depleted stem cell transplant. CDR3 coding DNA: TGTGCCAGCAGTCGCGACTCCAGATCGGGAAACACCATATATTTT. Protein: CASSRDSRSGNTIYF.